A selection of T cell receptor beta chains follows, all from one sample in a study. TCRdb reprocessed the 5' RACE reads via MiXCR and lists one record per CDR3 protein. Among tens of thousands of distinct CDR3 sequences listed, more than 20% were seen once. Material for sequencing was tumor-infiltrating naive CD4+ T cells sorted from the breast tumor. The source of these receptors is a female donor with breast cancer. Each CDR3 is given with its conserved first and last residue.

J gene | V gene | CDR3 protein
TRBJ1-1 | TRBV5-1 | CASSLRENTEAFF
TRBJ2-7 | TRBV5-1 | CASSPTSGGALRSYEQYF
TRBJ2-2 | TRBV7-6 | CASSLILLAGGGELFF
TRBJ2-5 | TRBV11-2 | CTSSLDGTSIETQYF
TRBJ2-2 | TRBV7-6 | CASSLAGTGGNTGELFF
TRBJ2-1 | TRBV24-1 | CATSDTDSSSYNEQFF
TRBJ2-3 | TRBV3-1 | CASSQRERGDTQYF
TRBJ2-6 | TRBV4-2 | CASSHGQGASGANVLTF
TRBJ2-7 | TRBV12-3/TRBV12-4 | CSSSFFAASGREQYF
TRBJ1-1 | TRBV7-2 | CASSLERITEAFF
TRBJ2-2 | TRBV5-1 | CASSLAAGSDTGELFF
TRBJ2-3 | TRBV5-1 | CASSPGAGVGDTQYF
TRBJ2-7 | TRBV5-5 | CASSLQGYEQYF
TRBJ2-3 | TRBV12-3/TRBV12-4 | CASSLDGVRTSGFTDTQYF
TRBJ1-1 | TRBV20-1 | CSARVPRLDTEAFF
TRBJ2-7 | TRBV30 | CAWSTATSATYEQYF
TRBJ2-3 | TRBV28 | CASSHWDLAGGPDTQYF
TRBJ2-7 | TRBV6-1 | CASSDGGHEQYF
TRBJ2-1 | TRBV7-2 | CASSSGRGGNEQFF
TRBJ2-3 | TRBV12-3/TRBV12-4 | CASSLGVSTDTQYF
TRBJ2-7 | TRBV11-1 | CASSSWGLEQHF
TRBJ2-5 | TRBV12-3/TRBV12-4 | CASSPRTGGETQYF
TRBJ2-5 | TRBV12-3/TRBV12-4 | CASTPPGGETQYF
TRBJ2-2 | TRBV7-2 | CASSVTSGGAGELFF
TRBJ1-1 | TRBV20-1 | CSARVNRGTEAFF
TRBJ2-1 | TRBV7-2 | CASSVHIDSYNEQFF